This is a list of T cell receptor beta chains from one sample in a study of blood T cell repertoires in COVID-19. The repertoire was sequenced with immunoSEQ multiplex PCR; TCRdb's copy has only in-frame clones and lacks some. This sample carries under 70,000 clones, just over 85% of them seen once, and the ten largest clones take approximately 40%. Sequenced material: peripheral blood. The receptors shown here come from a woman aged 55 to 70 with COVID-19, enrolled during active disease. Each CDR3 is given with its conserved first and last residue. The D gene is left open where the match is weak. Size is omitted from some rows. Given values are once, few, many or a class for expanded clones.

j_call: TRBJ1-4; d_call: .; v_call: TRBV28; clone_size: once; cdr3_length: 13; cdr3_nt: TGTGCCAGCAGTTTACGGGAGCCAGGAAAACTGTTTTTT; cdr3_aa: CASSLREPGKLFF
j_call: TRBJ1-2; d_call: .; v_call: TRBV18; clone_size: .; cdr3_length: 13; cdr3_nt: TGTGCCAGCTCATTTGACAGAAACTATGGCTACACCTTC; cdr3_aa: CASSFDRNYGYTF
j_call: TRBJ1-3; d_call: .; v_call: TRBV2; clone_size: .; cdr3_length: 15; cdr3_nt: TGTGCCAGCAGTGCCGAACGGGTGGCGGGAAACACCATATATTTT; cdr3_aa: CASSAERVAGNTIYF
j_call: TRBJ1-6; d_call: .; v_call: TRBV7-9; clone_size: .; cdr3_length: 14; cdr3_nt: TGTGCCAGCAGCTTAGTGATCGGGAATTCACCCCTCCACTTT; cdr3_aa: CASSLVIGNSPLHF
j_call: TRBJ1-2; d_call: .; v_call: TRBV7-2; clone_size: .; cdr3_length: 16; cdr3_nt: TGTGCCAGCAGCAATACAGGGACCTACTCTAACTATGGCTACACCTTC; cdr3_aa: CASSNTGTYSNYGYTF
j_call: TRBJ2-5; d_call: .; v_call: TRBV6-5; clone_size: .; cdr3_length: 15; cdr3_nt: TGTGCCAGCAGTTACTCTAAAGGGGCCGGGGAGACCCAGTACTTC; cdr3_aa: CASSYSKGAGETQYF
j_call: TRBJ2-3; d_call: .; v_call: TRBV11-3; clone_size: .; cdr3_length: 16; cdr3_nt: TGTGCCAGCAGCAGAAGGTGGGGAGCAGGCACAGATACGCAGTATTTT; cdr3_aa: CASSRRWGAGTDTQYF
j_call: TRBJ2-1; d_call: .; v_call: TRBV5-1; clone_size: .; cdr3_length: 15; cdr3_nt: TGCGCCACCCGGGTCGAGCCAGGGAGGAACAATGAGCAGTTCTTC; cdr3_aa: CATRVEPGRNNEQFF
j_call: TRBJ2-1; d_call: .; v_call: TRBV9; clone_size: .; cdr3_length: 13; cdr3_nt: TGTGCCAGCAGCGTAGAACAACACAATGAGCAGTTCTTC; cdr3_aa: CASSVEQHNEQFF
j_call: TRBJ2-5; d_call: TRBD2; v_call: TRBV5-1; clone_size: few; cdr3_length: 14; cdr3_nt: TGCGCCAGCAGCAGCGGGAGGGGCGGGGAGACCCAGTACTTC; cdr3_aa: CASSSGRGGETQYF
j_call: TRBJ2-1; d_call: TRBD2; v_call: TRBV24-1; clone_size: once; cdr3_length: 18; cdr3_nt: TGTGCCACCAGTGATTCCTGGGGGACTAGCGGGCGTTACAATGAGCAGTTCTTC; cdr3_aa: CATSDSWGTSGRYNEQFF
j_call: TRBJ2-1; d_call: TRBD1; v_call: TRBV28; clone_size: .; cdr3_length: 17; cdr3_nt: TGTGCCAGCAGTTTAAGGGGACAGGGGGCTAATAAAAATGAGCAGTTCTTC; cdr3_aa: CASSLRGQGANKNEQFF
j_call: TRBJ1-2; d_call: .; v_call: TRBV30; clone_size: .; cdr3_length: 13; cdr3_nt: TGTGCCTGGATTCGTCTGGACAGTTATGGCTACACCTTC; cdr3_aa: CAWIRLDSYGYTF
j_call: TRBJ2-7; d_call: TRBD2; v_call: TRBV28; clone_size: .; cdr3_length: 14; cdr3_nt: TGTGCCAGCAGTTTAAGCGGGAGCTCCTACGAGCAGTACTTC; cdr3_aa: CASSLSGSSYEQYF
j_call: TRBJ1-1; d_call: TRBD1; v_call: TRBV6-5; clone_size: .; cdr3_length: 16; cdr3_nt: TGTGCCAGCAGTTACAGGGACAGGGGAGGGAACACTGAAGCTTTCTTT; cdr3_aa: CASSYRDRGGNTEAFF
j_call: TRBJ1-2; d_call: .; v_call: TRBV6-1; clone_size: .; cdr3_length: 13; cdr3_nt: TGTGCCAGCAGTGAGGCAGGGAACTATGGCTACACCTTC; cdr3_aa: CASSEAGNYGYTF
j_call: TRBJ2-3; d_call: .; v_call: TRBV24-1; clone_size: .; cdr3_length: 15; cdr3_nt: TGTGCCACCAGTGACAGGACATGGTTCACAGATACGCAGTATTTT; cdr3_aa: CATSDRTWFTDTQYF
j_call: TRBJ1-1; d_call: TRBD1; v_call: TRBV5-1; clone_size: .; cdr3_length: 13; cdr3_nt: TGCGCCAGTCCGGGACAGAGTAACACTGAAGCTTTCTTT; cdr3_aa: CASPGQSNTEAFF
j_call: TRBJ1-2; d_call: TRBD1; v_call: TRBV7-9; clone_size: .; cdr3_length: 14; cdr3_nt: TGTGCCAGCAGCCGACAGGGGGCGGACTATGGCTACACCTTC; cdr3_aa: CASSRQGADYGYTF
j_call: TRBJ1-2; d_call: TRBD1; v_call: TRBV4-1; clone_size: .; cdr3_length: 16; cdr3_nt: TGCGCCAGCAGCCAACCGACGGACAGGAATCGCTATGGCTACACCTTC; cdr3_aa: CASSQPTDRNRYGYTF
j_call: TRBJ1-5; d_call: .; v_call: TRBV6-5; clone_size: .; cdr3_length: 14; cdr3_nt: TGTGCCAGCAGATACCGTTATAGCAATCAGCCCCAGCATTTT; cdr3_aa: CASRYRYSNQPQHF
j_call: TRBJ2-1; d_call: TRBD2; v_call: TRBV7-2; clone_size: once; cdr3_length: 15; cdr3_nt: TGTGCCAGCAGCCGCCTAGCGGCATCCTACAATGAGCAGTTCTTC; cdr3_aa: CASSRLAASYNEQFF
j_call: TRBJ2-4; d_call: TRBD1; v_call: TRBV9; clone_size: .; cdr3_length: 16; cdr3_nt: TGTGCCAGCAGCCCCCGGGACAGGGTAGTCAAAAACATTCAGTACTTC; cdr3_aa: CASSPRDRVVKNIQYF
j_call: TRBJ2-3; d_call: TRBD2; v_call: TRBV9; clone_size: .; cdr3_length: 16; cdr3_nt: TGTGCCAGCAGCGTAGGTCTAGCGGAACTTACAGATACGCAGTATTTT; cdr3_aa: CASSVGLAELTDTQYF
j_call: TRBJ2-2; d_call: TRBD2; v_call: TRBV6-2/TRBV6-3; clone_size: .; cdr3_length: 14; cdr3_nt: TGTGCCAGCAGTCCCCGCGGGGGTAGCGGGGAGCTGTTTTTT; cdr3_aa: CASSPRGGSGELFF